This is a list of T cell receptor beta chains from one sample in a study of T cells after yellow fever vaccination. MiXCR was run by TCRdb on the 5' RACE reads, yielding one entry per CDR3 protein. The data show 620,000 or so distinct CDR3 sequences, around 16% seen once. The specimen was PBMCs, collected less than 6 days after the first yellow fever vaccination. The receptors stem from a man between 18 and 35 years old who received the YFV17D yellow fever vaccine. The CDR3 runs from the conserved cysteine through the conserved F or W. Each record gives: clone size, D gene, J gene, V gene, CDR3 DNA, CDR3 protein. A D gene is named only where the DNA matches it firmly. Clone sizes are given selectively: once, few, many, or a class where the clone is expanded.

NA,NA,TRBJ2-1,TRBV6-2/TRBV6-3,TGTGCCAGCAGTTATCCCAACTACAATGAGCAGTTCTTC,CASSYPNYNEQFF
NA,NA,TRBJ2-7,TRBV6-5,TGTGCCAGCACCGAAAACGGCCTTTTCCACTACGAGCAGTACTTC,CASTENGLFHYEQYF
NA,TRBD1,TRBJ1-1,TRBV28,TGTGCCAGCACCAAGGACAGGGTAAAAGCTTTCTTT,CASTKDRVKAFF
NA,NA,TRBJ1-3,TRBV7-2,TGTGCCAGCAGCTCTGGTTGGGGAAACACCATATATTTT,CASSSGWGNTIYF
NA,NA,TRBJ1-1,TRBV9,TGTGCCAGCAGCCGATTTGACACTGAAGCTTTCTTT,CASSRFDTEAFF
NA,NA,TRBJ2-2,TRBV5-1,TGCGCCAGCAGCTTGTTTTCTTCTTCGGGGTACGGCGGGGAGCTGTTTTTT,CASSLFSSSGYGGELFF
few,TRBD2,TRBJ2-7,TRBV2,TGTGCCAGCAGAAACGGGGGGGCGGAGGAGCAGTACTTC,CASRNGGAEEQYF
few,NA,TRBJ1-1,TRBV7-9,TGTGCCAGCATCTCCCCATTGTCCAGGAGGACTGAAGCTTTCTTT,CASISPLSRRTEAFF
NA,NA,TRBJ1-2,TRBV19,TGTGCCATCTACGGACCTTCTAATTCTAACTATGGCTACACCTTC,CAIYGPSNSNYGYTF
NA,NA,TRBJ2-2,TRBV12-3/TRBV12-4,TGTGCCAGCAGTTTAGGGGGTAGCGTCACCGGGGAGCTGTTTTTT,CASSLGGSVTGELFF
NA,TRBD2,TRBJ2-5,TRBV28,TGTGCCGAGTCGGGGGGGGGTCCAGGACTCAAGACCCAGTACTTC,CAESGGGPGLKTQYF
NA,TRBD1,TRBJ1-4,TRBV19,TGTGCCAGTAGTCCCGACAGGGCAACTAATGAAAAACTGTTTTTT,CASSPDRATNEKLFF
few,NA,TRBJ2-7,TRBV11-1,TGTGCCAGCAGCTTGGAGGCTAGCTTGGGCGAGCAGTACTTC,CASSLEASLGEQYF
few,TRBD1,TRBJ2-7,TRBV7-9,TGTGCCAGCAGCTCCGACAGGGGCGAGCAGTACTTC,CASSSDRGEQYF
few,NA,TRBJ2-1,TRBV7-3,TGTGCCAGCAGCTTAAGGAGGGGGGATGAGCAGTTCTTC,CASSLRRGDEQFF
many,NA,TRBJ1-1,TRBV28,TGTGCCAGCATCTCACCGGGGGGCGAAGCTTTCTTT,CASISPGGEAFF
few,NA,TRBJ2-1,TRBV5-4,TGTGCCAGCAGCTCTATCACGGACCTATACAATGAGCAGTTCTTC,CASSSITDLYNEQFF
NA,NA,TRBJ2-5,TRBV6-1,TGTGCCAGCAGACCCGACGGGGGGCCGGAAGAGACCCAGTACTTC,CASRPDGGPEETQYF
NA,NA,TRBJ2-1,TRBV7-3,TGTGCCAGCAGCTTAGGTGGTCCAGGAGGGAATGAGCAGTTCTTC,CASSLGGPGGNEQFF
once,NA,TRBJ2-1,TRBV19,TGTGCCAGTAGTATAGTGCCAGGGCACGAGCAGTTCTTC,CASSIVPGHEQFF
few,TRBD1,TRBJ1-2,TRBV6-5,TGTGCCAGCAGTTGGACAGGGGGCTCGTCCTATGGCTACACCTTC,CASSWTGGSSYGYTF
NA,NA,TRBJ1-5,TRBV28,TGTGCCAGCAGCCCACCCCCAAGTTATCAGCCCCAGCATTTT,CASSPPPSYQPQHF
few,TRBD2,TRBJ2-5,TRBV5-4,TGTGCCAGCAGCTTGACTAGCGGGGGGGAACGGGAGACCCAGTACTTC,CASSLTSGGERETQYF
NA,TRBD2,TRBJ2-7,TRBV11-2,TGTGCCAGCAGCCCGCCTGGAGCGGGGATTTACGAGCAGTACTTC,CASSPPGAGIYEQYF
few,NA,TRBJ2-1,TRBV19,TGTGCCAGTAGTCCCGGGACGCAACCCAATGAGCAGTTCTTC,CASSPGTQPNEQFF
few,TRBD1,TRBJ2-5,TRBV7-2,TGTGCCAGCAGCTTAGGGGCACAGGGGGACGGGACCCAGTACTTC,CASSLGAQGDGTQYF
NA,NA,TRBJ2-3,TRBV4-3,TGCGCCAGCAGCCAAGAAAGGAGCGCCGGGGGCACAGATACGCAGTATTTT,CASSQERSAGGTDTQYF
many,TRBD1,TRBJ2-7,TRBV20-1,TGCAGTGCTAGCCTCCCGGGACAGGGCGCGTACGAGCAGTACTTC,CSASLPGQGAYEQYF
few,NA,TRBJ2-1,TRBV5-1,TGCGCCAGCAGCTCAGGGACAACATTAAATGAGCAGTTCTTC,CASSSGTTLNEQFF
NA,NA,TRBJ2-5,TRBV20-1,TGCAGTGCTAGAGACTGGGGGGTGGAGACCCAGTACTTC,CSARDWGVETQYF
few,NA,TRBJ2-5,TRBV12-3/TRBV12-4,TGTGCCAGCAGTTTTGGCAGGATACAAGAGACCCAGTACTTC,CASSFGRIQETQYF
NA,TRBD2,TRBJ2-3,TRBV5-4,TGTGCCAGCAGCTCAAGACTAGCGGGGGAGTTGGATACGCAGTATTTT,CASSSRLAGELDTQYF
NA,NA,TRBJ1-1,TRBV11-2,TGTGCCAGCAGCTTAGGTAGGGCGCGATACACTGAAGCTTTCTTT,CASSLGRARYTEAFF
NA,NA,TRBJ2-4,TRBV5-1,TGCGCCAGCAGCCCCGGACAGAAGGACATTCAGTACTTC,CASSPGQKDIQYF
many,NA,TRBJ2-5,TRBV29-1,TGCAGCGTTGGCCTCCAAGAGACCCAGTACTTC,CSVGLQETQYF
few,TRBD2,TRBJ2-3,TRBV6-5,TGTGCCAGCAGTTACGGGGCTAGCGGGTACACAGATACGCAGTATTTT,CASSYGASGYTDTQYF
few,NA,TRBJ1-1,TRBV10-3,TGTGCCATCAGTGAGTTTGGGCAGGGCGGCACTGAAGCTTTCTTT,CAISEFGQGGTEAFF
NA,TRBD1,TRBJ2-2,TRBV6-1,TGTGCCAGCAGCGCCGGGACAGGGTACCTGAGCGGGGAGCTGTTTTTT,CASSAGTGYLSGELFF
NA,NA,TRBJ1-2,TRBV4-3,TGCGCCAGCAGCCTATCCGGGACGGGGGCCTATGGCTACACCTTC,CASSLSGTGAYGYTF
few,NA,TRBJ2-3,TRBV24-1,TGTGCCACCAGTGATCGTTACGGCACAGATACGCAGTATTTT,CATSDRYGTDTQYF
many,NA,TRBJ2-1,TRBV27,TGTGCCAGCAGTTCATGGCCGCAGGGCAATGAGCAGTTCTTC,CASSSWPQGNEQFF
few,NA,TRBJ2-2,TRBV4-1,TGCGCCAGCAGCCGCCAACACTACACCGGGGAGCTGTTTTTT,CASSRQHYTGELFF
NA,NA,TRBJ2-3,TRBV4-1,TGCGCCAGCAGCCGGAGGGTTACAACAGATACGCAGTATTTT,CASSRRVTTDTQYF
NA,NA,TRBJ2-3,TRBV5-1,TGCGCCAGCAGCCAGCAGGGGGAGGCAGATACGCAGTATTTT,CASSQQGEADTQYF
few,TRBD2,TRBJ2-2,TRBV25-1,TGTGCCAGCAGTGGACCCTCGGGGGGAGCAAACACCGGGGAGCTGTTTTTT,CASSGPSGGANTGELFF
few,NA,TRBJ1-6,TRBV9,TGTGCCAGCAGCGTAGGCCAGAGCTCCTATAATTCACCCCTCCACTTT,CASSVGQSSYNSPLHF
once,NA,TRBJ1-2,TRBV4-2,TGTGCCAGCAGCCAAGACGGCCGGGGAGGGCGGAACTATGGCTACACCTTC,CASSQDGRGGRNYGYTF
NA,NA,TRBJ2-3,TRBV6-5,TGTGCCAGCAGTTATTTTACAGGGCTGGAGAAGGATACGCAGTATTTT,CASSYFTGLEKDTQYF
NA,NA,TRBJ1-6,TRBV6-1,TGTGCCAGCAGTCCCACCTACCGGAGGCCCCTCCACTTT,CASSPTYRRPLHF
few,TRBD2,TRBJ2-5,TRBV29-1,TGCAGCGTTGATGAGCTGGGGGGGGAGACCCAGTACTTC,CSVDELGGETQYF
NA,TRBD2,TRBJ2-3,TRBV10-2,TGCGCCAGCGAAGGCGGGGGGGCAGCAGATACGCAGTATTTT,CASEGGGAADTQYF
few,NA,TRBJ2-1,TRBV4-2,TGTGCCAGCAGCCGACCTGGGGAGGGGGCGAATGAGCAGTTCTTC,CASSRPGEGANEQFF
NA,NA,TRBJ1-2,TRBV20-1,TGCAGTGCGAAGCAGTCCGGGGCCTTCTATGGCTACACCTTC,CSAKQSGAFYGYTF
NA,NA,TRBJ2-3,TRBV14,TGTGCCAGCAGCCAGACGGCGGGTTGGGATACGCAGTATTTT,CASSQTAGWDTQYF
NA,TRBD1,TRBJ1-3,TRBV12-3/TRBV12-4,TGTGCCAGCAGCCACCGACCGGGACAGGGGGCTTTCACCATATATTTT,CASSHRPGQGAFTIYF